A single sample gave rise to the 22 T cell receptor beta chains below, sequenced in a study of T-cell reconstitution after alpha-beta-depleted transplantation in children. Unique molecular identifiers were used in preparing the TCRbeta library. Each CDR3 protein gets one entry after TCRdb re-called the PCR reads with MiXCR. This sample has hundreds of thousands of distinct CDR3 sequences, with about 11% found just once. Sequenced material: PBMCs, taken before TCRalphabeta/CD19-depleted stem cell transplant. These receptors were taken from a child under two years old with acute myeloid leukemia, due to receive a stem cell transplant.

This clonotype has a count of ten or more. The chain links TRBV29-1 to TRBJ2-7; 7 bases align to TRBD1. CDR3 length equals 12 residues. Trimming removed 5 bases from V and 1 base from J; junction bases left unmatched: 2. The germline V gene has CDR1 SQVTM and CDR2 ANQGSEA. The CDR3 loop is CSVSGQSYEQYF. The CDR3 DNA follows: TGCAGCGTTTCGGGACAGTCCTACGAGCAGTACTTC.

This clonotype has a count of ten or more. CDR3 coding DNA: TGTGCCAGCAGCTTTAGCGACAGGGACGTATATAGCAATCAGCCCCAGCATTTT. Protein product: CASSFSDRDVYSNQPQHF. The chain carries TRBV11-1 and TRBJ1-5, with 7 positions matching TRBD1. Trimming cost V 3 bases and J 0 bases; bases outside gene matches: 11. Germline CDR1 and CDR2: SGHAT and FQDESV (reference sequence). The CDR3 contains 18 residues.

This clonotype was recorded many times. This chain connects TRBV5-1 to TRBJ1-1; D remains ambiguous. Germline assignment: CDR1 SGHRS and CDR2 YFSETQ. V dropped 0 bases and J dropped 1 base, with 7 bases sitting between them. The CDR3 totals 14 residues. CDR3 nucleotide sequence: TGCGCCAGCAGCTTGGCGGCGGGGAACACTGAAGCTTTCTTT. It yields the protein CASSLAAGNTEAFF.

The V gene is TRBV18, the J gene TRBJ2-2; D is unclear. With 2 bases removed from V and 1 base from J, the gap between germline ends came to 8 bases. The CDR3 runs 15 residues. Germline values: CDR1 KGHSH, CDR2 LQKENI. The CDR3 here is CASSPFPGNTGELFF. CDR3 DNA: TGTGCCAGCTCACCATTTCCCGGGAACACCGGGGAGCTGTTTTTT.

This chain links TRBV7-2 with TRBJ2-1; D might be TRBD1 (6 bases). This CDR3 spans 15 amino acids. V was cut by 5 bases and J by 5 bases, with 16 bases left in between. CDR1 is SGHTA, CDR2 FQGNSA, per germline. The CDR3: CASSLGTWNNNEQFF. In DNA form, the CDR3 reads TGTGCCAGCAGCCTTGGGACATGGAATAACAATGAGCAGTTCTTC.

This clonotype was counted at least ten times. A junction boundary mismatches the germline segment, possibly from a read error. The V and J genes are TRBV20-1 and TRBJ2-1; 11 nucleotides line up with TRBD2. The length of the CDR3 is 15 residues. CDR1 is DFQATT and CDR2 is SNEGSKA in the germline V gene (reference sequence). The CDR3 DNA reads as TGCATTGCTAGAGATATGCTAGCGGGAGGAAATGAGCAGTTCTTC. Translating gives CIARDMLAGGNEQFF.

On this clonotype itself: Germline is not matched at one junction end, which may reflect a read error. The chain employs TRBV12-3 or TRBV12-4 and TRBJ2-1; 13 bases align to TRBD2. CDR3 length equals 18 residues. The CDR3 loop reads CAISSRQTSGGPEDEQFF. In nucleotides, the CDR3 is TGTGCCATCAGTTCCCGGCAGACTAGCGGGGGGCCCGAGGATGAGCAGTTCTTC.

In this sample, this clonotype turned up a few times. CDR3 nucleotides: TGTGCCACCAGTGATTTACTCAACCAAGAGACCCAGTACTTC. Translating it yields CATSDLLNQETQYF. The chain joins TRBV24-1 to TRBJ2-5; D gene ambiguous. Germline-derived CDR1 and CDR2 are KGHDR and SFDVKD. Trimming left V 1 base short and J 0 bases short, with 5 bases between. The CDR3 runs to 14 residues.

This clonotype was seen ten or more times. The CDR3, as DNA: TGTGCCAGCAGCGTAGCCGCAGGGGATGGTCAGCCCCAGCATTTT. This translates into CASSVAAGDGQPQHF. V usage is TRBV9 and J usage is TRBJ1-5, with TRBD1 as a possible D gene (6 bases). Germline CDR1 SGDLS, CDR2 YYNGEE. Deletions cut 0 bases from V and 6 bases from J, with 13 bases between. CDR3 length: 15 amino acids. The whole variable domain, filled in from reference TRBV9 and TRBJ1-5, reads DSGVTQTPKHLITATGQRVTLRCSPRSGDLSVYWYQQSLDQGLQFLIQYYNGEERAKGNILERFSAQQFPDLHSELNLSSLELGDSALYFCASSVAAGDGQPQHFGDGTRLSIL.

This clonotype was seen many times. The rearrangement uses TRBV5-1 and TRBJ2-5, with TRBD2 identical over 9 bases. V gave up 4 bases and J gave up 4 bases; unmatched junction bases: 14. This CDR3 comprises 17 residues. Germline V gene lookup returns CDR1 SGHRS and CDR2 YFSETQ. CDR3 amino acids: CASSLFSGGAGGETQYF. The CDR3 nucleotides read TGCGCCAGCAGCCTCTTTAGCGGGGGAGCCGGGGGAGAGACCCAGTACTTC.

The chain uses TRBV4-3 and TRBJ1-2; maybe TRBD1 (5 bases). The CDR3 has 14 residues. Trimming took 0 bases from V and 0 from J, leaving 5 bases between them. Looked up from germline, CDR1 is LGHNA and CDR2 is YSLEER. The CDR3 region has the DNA TGCGCCAGCAGCCAAGAGACAGCTAACTATGGCTACACCTTC. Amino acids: CASSQETANYGYTF.

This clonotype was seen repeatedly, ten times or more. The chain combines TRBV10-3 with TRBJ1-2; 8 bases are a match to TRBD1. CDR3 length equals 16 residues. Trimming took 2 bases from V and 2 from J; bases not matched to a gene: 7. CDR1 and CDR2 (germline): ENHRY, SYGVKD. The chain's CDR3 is CAISERGAGGNYGYTF. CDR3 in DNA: TGTGCCATCAGTGAGAGGGGGGCAGGGGGCAACTATGGCTACACCTTC.

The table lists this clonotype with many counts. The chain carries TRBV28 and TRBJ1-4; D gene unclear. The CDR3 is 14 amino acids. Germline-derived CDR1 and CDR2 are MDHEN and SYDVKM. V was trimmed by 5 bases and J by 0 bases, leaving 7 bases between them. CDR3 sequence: CASSAYATNEKLFF. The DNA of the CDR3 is TGTGCCAGCAGTGCGTATGCAACTAATGAAAAACTGTTTTTT.

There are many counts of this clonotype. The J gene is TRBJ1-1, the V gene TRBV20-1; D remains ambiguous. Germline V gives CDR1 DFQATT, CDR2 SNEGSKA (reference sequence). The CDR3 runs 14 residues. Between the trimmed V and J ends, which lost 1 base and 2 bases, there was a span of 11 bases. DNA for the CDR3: TGCAGTGCTAGAGGCCGGGGAATAAACACTGAAGCTTTCTTT. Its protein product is CSARGRGINTEAFF.

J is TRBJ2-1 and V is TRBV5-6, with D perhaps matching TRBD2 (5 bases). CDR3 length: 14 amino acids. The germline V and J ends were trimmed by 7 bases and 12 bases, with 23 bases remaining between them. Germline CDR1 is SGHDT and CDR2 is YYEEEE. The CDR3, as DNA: TGTGCCAGCGGCCGCGCGCGACCGGGAATGGGGCAGTTCTTC. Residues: CASGRARPGMGQFF.

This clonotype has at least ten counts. The CDR3 here is CASSLGPHNTGELFF. CDR3 sequence (DNA): TGCGCCAGCAGCTTGGGTCCGCACAACACCGGGGAGCTGTTTTTT. The chain combines TRBV5-1 with TRBJ2-2; D uncertain. The CDR3 extends over 15 amino acids. CDR1 is SGHRS, CDR2 YFSETQ, per germline. Trimming cost V 0 bases and J 2 bases, with 8 bases left between them.

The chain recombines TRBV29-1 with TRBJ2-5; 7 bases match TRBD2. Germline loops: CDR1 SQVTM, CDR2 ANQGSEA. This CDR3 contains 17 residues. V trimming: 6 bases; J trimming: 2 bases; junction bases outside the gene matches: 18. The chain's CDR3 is CSVLDYKWTRRQETQYF. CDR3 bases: TGCAGCGTCTTGGATTACAAGTGGACTAGGAGGCAAGAGACCCAGTACTTC.

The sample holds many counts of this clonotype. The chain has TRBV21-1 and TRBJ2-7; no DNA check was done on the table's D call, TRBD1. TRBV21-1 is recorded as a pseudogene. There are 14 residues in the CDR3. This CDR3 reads CASSNPGLCYEQYF. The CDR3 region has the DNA TGTGCCAGCAGCAATCCAGGGCTATGCTACGAGCAGTACTTC.

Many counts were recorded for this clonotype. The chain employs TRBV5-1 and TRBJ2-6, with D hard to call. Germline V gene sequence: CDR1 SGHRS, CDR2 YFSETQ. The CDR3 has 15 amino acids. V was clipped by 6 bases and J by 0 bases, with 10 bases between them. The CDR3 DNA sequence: TGCGCCAGCACCACCTCGGGCTCTGGGGCCAACGTCCTGACTTTC. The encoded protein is CASTTSGSGANVLTF.

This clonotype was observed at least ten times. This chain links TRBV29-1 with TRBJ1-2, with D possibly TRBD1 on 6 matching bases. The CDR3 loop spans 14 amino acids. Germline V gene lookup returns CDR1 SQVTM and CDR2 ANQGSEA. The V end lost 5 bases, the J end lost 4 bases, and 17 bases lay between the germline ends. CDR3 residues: CSVLGGGEIYGYTF. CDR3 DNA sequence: TGCAGCGTTTTAGGGGGGGGAGAAATCTATGGCTACACCTTC.

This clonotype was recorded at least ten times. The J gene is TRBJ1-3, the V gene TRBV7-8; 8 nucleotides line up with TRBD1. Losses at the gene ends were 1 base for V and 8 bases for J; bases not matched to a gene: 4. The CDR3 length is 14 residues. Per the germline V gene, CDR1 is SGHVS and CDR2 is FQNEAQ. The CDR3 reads CASSLGQGRDTIYF. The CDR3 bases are TGTGCCAGCAGCTTAGGACAGGGGAGAGACACCATATATTTT.

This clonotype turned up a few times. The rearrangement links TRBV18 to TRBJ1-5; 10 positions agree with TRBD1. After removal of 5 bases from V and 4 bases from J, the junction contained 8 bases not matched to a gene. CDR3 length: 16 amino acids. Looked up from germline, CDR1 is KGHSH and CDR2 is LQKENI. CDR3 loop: CASSSYPGQGNQPQHF. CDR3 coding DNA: TGTGCCAGCTCATCCTACCCGGGACAGGGGAATCAGCCCCAGCATTTT. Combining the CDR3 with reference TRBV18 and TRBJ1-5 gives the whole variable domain NAGVMQNPRHLVRRRGQEARLRCSPMKGHSHVYWYRQLPEEGLKFMVYLQKENIIDESGMPKERFSAEFPKEGPSILRIQQVVRGDSAAYFCASSSYPGQGNQPQHFGDGTRLSIL.